The 29 T cell receptor beta chains below were found in one sample sequenced in a study of cytomegalovirus exposure and HLA in healthy donors. The assay was immunoSEQ multiplex PCR, and TCRdb's table has in-frame clones only and misses some. The table includes 150,000 to 200,000 clones, roughly 86% detected once. The sample taken for sequencing was PBMCs. The receptors stem from a man younger than 30 in good health and CMV-seropositive.

For this clone: The junction does not match germline at one end; this may be a read error. The chain employs TRBV7-7 and TRBJ2-7; 7 positions match TRBD2. Germline V gene lookup returns CDR1 SSHAT and CDR2 FNYEAQ (reference sequence). The CDR3 length is 15 residues. The CDR3 is CASSPQEGLSYEQYF. Written as DNA, the CDR3 is TGTGCTAGCAGCCCTCAGGAGGGACTATCCTACGAGCAGTACTTC.

This clone was counted once. The rearrangement links TRBV28 to TRBJ1-2; D possibly corresponds to TRBD1 (5 bases). The V end lost 7 bases, the J end lost 0 bases, and 12 bases lay between the germline ends. CDR3 length: 14 amino acids. The germline CDR1 and CDR2 sequences are MDHEN and SYDVKM. CDR3 amino acids: CASNLDSPNYGYTF. The CDR3 nucleotides read TGTGCCAGCAACCTAGACAGCCCTAACTATGGCTACACCTTC.

CDR3 nucleotide sequence: TGTGCCAGCAGCTTACCATCGACTGTTTACACCTCCTACAATGAGCAGTTCTTC. It yields the protein CASSLPSTVYTSYNEQFF. The chain couples TRBV7-8 to TRBJ2-1; the D is unclear. The germline V gene has CDR1 SGHVS and CDR2 FQNEAQ. The germline V and J ends were trimmed by 2 bases and 0 bases, with 17 bases remaining between them. The CDR3 is made up of 18 amino acids.

The V gene is TRBV28, the J gene TRBJ2-1; D is possibly TRBD1 (6 bases). The CDR3 consists of 15 residues. Germline loops: CDR1 MDHEN, CDR2 SYDVKM. V dropped 6 bases and J dropped 4 bases, with 16 bases sitting between them. CDR3 nucleotide sequence: TGTGCCAGCAGCATCACAGGGTTGTCGTACAATGAGCAGTTCTTC. Translation: CASSITGLSYNEQFF. Based on the CDR3 plus reference TRBV28 and TRBJ2-1, the full variable domain is DVKVTQSSRYLVKRTGEKVFLECVQDMDHENMFWYRQDPGLGLRLIYFSYDVKMKEKGDIPEGYSVSREKKERFSLILESASTNQTSMYLCASSITGLSYNEQFFGPGTRLTVL.

The rearrangement links TRBV4-2 to TRBJ1-2; 12 nucleotides line up with TRBD1. This CDR3 has 15 amino acids. The trim removed 0 bases at V and 8 bases at J, leaving 4 bases unmatched. Germline values: CDR1 LGHNA, CDR2 YNFKEQ. The CDR3: CASSQDRDRGQGYTF. The CDR3 nucleotides are TGTGCCAGCAGCCAAGATAGGGACAGGGGGCAAGGCTACACCTTC.

Regarding this clone: One end of the junction does not line up with germline, which may come from a read error. V usage is TRBV7-7 and J usage is TRBJ2-5; 7 bases agree with TRBD1. The V gene's germline CDR1 is SSHAT and CDR2 FNYEAQ (reference sequence). The CDR3 totals 17 residues. CDR3 nucleotide sequence: TGTGCTAGCAGCTCTAGTCAAACAGGGGCCTACTGTGGGACCCAGTACTTC. It codes for CASSSSQTGAYCGTQYF.

This sequence joins TRBV11-1 and TRBJ2-3; no clear D gene. V lost 3 bases, J lost 2 bases, and 9 bases lay in between. CDR3 length equals 14 residues. CDR1 and CDR2 from the germline V gene are SGHAT and FQDESV (reference sequence). CDR3 coding DNA: TGTGCCAGCAGCTTCCATAGAAACACAGATACGCAGTATTTT. Its protein is CASSFHRNTDTQYF. The variable domain in full, with the rest retrieved from reference TRBV11-1 and TRBJ2-3, is EAEVAQSPRYKITEKSQAVAFWCDPISGHATLYWYRQILGQGPELLVQFQDESVVDDSQLPKDRFSAERLKGVDSTLKIQPAELGDSAMYLCASSFHRNTDTQYFGPGTRLTVL.

This rearrangement joins TRBV25-1 to TRBJ2-5, with 10 positions matching TRBD1. Germline V gene sequence: CDR1 MGHDK, CDR2 SYGVNS. Trimming removed 2 bases from V and 5 bases from J; junction bases left unmatched: 5. The CDR3 runs 15 residues. In nucleotides, the CDR3 is TGTGCCAGCAGTGAACTGGGGACAGGGGACGAGACCCAGTACTTC. Protein: CASSELGTGDETQYF.

The rearrangement joins TRBV11-2 to TRBJ2-5; D may be TRBD2 (6 bases). CDR3 length: 16 amino acids. Per the germline V gene, CDR1 is SGHAT and CDR2 is FQNNGV. With 2 bases removed from V and 2 bases from J, the gap between germline ends came to 15 bases. The chain's CDR3 is CASSLTTGTRQETQYF. In nucleotides, the CDR3 is TGTGCCAGCAGCTTAACCACCGGGACTCGTCAAGAGACCCAGTACTTC.

V usage is TRBV7-9 and J usage is TRBJ1-2, with TRBD1 matching over 9 bases. V was pared by 4 bases and J by 8 bases, with 11 bases of the junction left unmatched. This CDR3 has 15 residues. Per germline, CDR1 SEHNR and CDR2 FQNEAQ (reference sequence). CDR3 protein: CASSSSGTGSIGYTF. The CDR3 nucleotides read TGTGCCAGCAGCTCCTCCGGGACAGGGAGTATAGGCTACACCTTC.

This clone is a singleton in its sample. The rearrangement links TRBV29-1 to TRBJ1-4, with D possibly TRBD1 on 5 matching bases. Germline CDR1 reads SQVTM; CDR2 reads ANQGSEA. This CDR3 has 13 amino acids. Deletions cut 6 bases from V and 0 bases from J, with 8 bases between. The CDR3 DNA is TGCAGCGTACAGGATGCAACTAATGAAAAACTGTTTTTT. As protein: CSVQDATNEKLFF.

This chain joins TRBV29-1 and TRBJ2-3, with TRBD2 matching over 7 bases. The CDR3 extends over 14 amino acids. Trimming cost V 5 bases and J 1 base; bases outside gene matches: 6. In germline, CDR1 is SQVTM, CDR2 ANQGSEA. The CDR3 protein is CSVLTAGGTDTQYF. For the CDR3, the DNA is TGCAGCGTTCTTACGGCGGGGGGCACAGATACGCAGTATTTT.

The rearrangement joins TRBV11-2 to TRBJ2-7; D call uncertain. Per the germline V gene, CDR1 is SGHAT and CDR2 is FQNNGV. This CDR3 has 13 residues. Trimming left V 1 base short and J 4 bases short, with 8 bases between. The CDR3 DNA sequence: TGTGCCAGCAGCTTAGCCCCGCGGTACGAGCAGTACTTC. It codes for CASSLAPRYEQYF.

The V gene is TRBV30, the J gene TRBJ1-5; no clear D. The V end lost 1 base, the J end lost 1 base, and 8 bases lay between the germline ends. The CDR3 is 14 residues long. Looked up from germline, CDR1 is GTSNPN and CDR2 is SVGIG (reference sequence). The CDR3 reads CAWSALLSNQPQHF. For the CDR3, the DNA is TGTGCCTGGAGTGCCCTTCTAAGCAATCAGCCCCAGCATTTT.

The chain carries TRBV28 and TRBJ2-7; 9 bases are shared with TRBD1. Looked up from germline, CDR1 is MDHEN and CDR2 is SYDVKM. Trimming removed 6 bases from V and 0 bases from J; junction bases left unmatched: 6. The CDR3 consists of 15 residues. In DNA form, the CDR3 reads TGTGCCAGCAGCTACAGGGGGCCGAGCTCCTACGAGCAGTACTTC. Translation: CASSYRGPSSYEQYF.

The J gene is TRBJ2-1, the V gene TRBV27; D perhaps matches TRBD1 (6 bases). The germline V and J ends were trimmed by 6 bases and 2 bases, with 14 bases remaining between them. Germline V gives CDR1 MNHEY, CDR2 SMNVEV (reference sequence). The CDR3 length is 15 residues. The CDR3 is CASSIIQGPYNEQFF. The CDR3 DNA is TGTGCCAGCAGCATCATACAGGGACCCTACAATGAGCAGTTCTTC.

This clone was found once. The chain couples TRBV19 to TRBJ1-1; 7 bases map to TRBD1. V was clipped by 3 bases and J by 4 bases; unmatched bases: 5. Germline lookup yields CDR1 LNHDA and CDR2 SQIVND (reference sequence). The CDR3 consists of 14 residues. The CDR3: CASSMTGSGTEAFF. The CDR3 nucleotides are TGTGCCAGTAGTATGACAGGGTCGGGCACTGAAGCTTTCTTT.

This chain links TRBV11-2 with TRBJ2-7, with 9 bases fitting TRBD2. The ends lost 3 bases at V and 2 bases at J; junction bases unmatched: 8. This CDR3 has 16 amino acids. Germline lookup yields CDR1 SGHAT and CDR2 FQNNGV. The CDR3 DNA reads TGTGCCAGCAGCTTGTCAAAGCGGGAGGTCACCTACGAGCAGTACTTC. It encodes CASSLSKREVTYEQYF.

The chain is built from TRBV7-9 and TRBJ2-3; 13 bases are a match to TRBD2. Per germline, CDR1 SEHNR and CDR2 FQNEAQ (reference sequence). The CDR3 is 17 amino acids. V shed 1 base, J shed 3 bases, and the junction held 4 bases outside the gene matches. The CDR3 nucleotides are TGTGCCAGCAGCTTAGTGGGACTAGCGGGATGGACAGATACGCAGTATTTT. It yields the protein CASSLVGLAGWTDTQYF.

J is TRBJ1-1 and V is TRBV5-4; maybe TRBD1 (6 bases). The germline V gene has CDR1 SGHNT and CDR2 YYREEE (reference sequence). Trimming took 4 bases from V and 1 from J, leaving 17 bases between them. The CDR3 is 16 residues long. Written as DNA, the CDR3 is TGTGCCAGCAGCCCTACAAGGGGGGGGACGAACACTGAAGCTTTCTTT. Its protein product is CASSPTRGGTNTEAFF.

This clone has a handful of counts. The chain combines TRBV5-1 with TRBJ2-7, with D possibly TRBD2 on 5 matching bases. There are 11 residues in the CDR3. Germline assignment: CDR1 SGHRS and CDR2 YFSETQ. With 4 bases removed from V and 4 bases from J, the gap between germline ends came to 6 bases. This chain's CDR3 is CASSEGYEQYF. The CDR3 coding sequence is TGCGCCAGCAGCGAGGGATACGAGCAGTACTTC.

Notes on this clone: No DNA is shown, since the ends of the CDR3 on it are uncertain; the CDR3 is the one TCRdb lists. CDR3 region: CASSTSGAKETQYF. The gene calls are TRBV6-5 and TRBJ2-5; TRBD2 was called by the table and not checked on the DNA. In germline, CDR1 is MNHEY, CDR2 SVGAGI. The CDR3 sequence runs 14 residues, both termini included.

The chain couples TRBV7-8 to TRBJ2-1; no definite D call. The CDR3 spans 17 residues. CDR1 and CDR2 from the germline V gene are SGHVS and FQNEAQ. Between the trimmed V and J ends, which lost 7 bases and 1 base, there was a span of 20 bases. Written as DNA, the CDR3 is TGTGCCAGCAACCTAGGCCGGCATCTGACTTCCTACAATGAGCAGTTCTTC. Protein sequence: CASNLGRHLTSYNEQFF.

This clone was counted a single time. This chain uses TRBV27 with TRBJ2-7, with 7 bases fitting TRBD2. J gave up 3 bases and V 9 bases, and 8 bases lay outside the gene matches. This CDR3 is 13 amino acids long. The V gene's germline CDR1 is MNHEY and CDR2 SMNVEV (reference sequence). The CDR3 DNA follows: TGTGCCAGACCTACTAGCGCCTGCTACGAGCAGTACTTC. It is translated as CARPTSACYEQYF.

The V call is TRBV9, the J call TRBJ2-5; TRBD2 agrees at 15 bases. With V trimmed by 5 bases and J by 2 bases, 7 bases remained unmatched. This CDR3 region has 17 residues. Germline V CDR1 and CDR2: SGDLS, YYNGEE. The CDR3 region has the DNA TGTGCCAGCAGTTGGGGACTAGCGGGAGGCTCACAAGAGACCCAGTACTTC. As protein: CASSWGLAGGSQETQYF. Full variable domain (missing parts from reference TRBV9 and TRBJ2-5): DSGVTQTPKHLITATGQRVTLRCSPRSGDLSVYWYQQSLDQGLQFLIQYYNGEERAKGNILERFSAQQFPDLHSELNLSSLELGDSALYFCASSWGLAGGSQETQYFGPGTRLLVL.

The count of this clone is one. This chain links TRBV7-9 with TRBJ2-3; 10 bases agree with TRBD2. CDR3 length: 12 amino acids. After removal of 5 bases from V and 10 bases from J, the junction contained 3 bases not matched to a gene. The germline CDR1 and CDR2 sequences are SEHNR and FQNEAQ (reference sequence). In nucleotides, the CDR3 is TGTGCCAGCAGCCAGACTAGCGGGTCGCAGTATTTT. Encoded protein: CASSQTSGSQYF.

The chain couples TRBV7-6 to TRBJ1-1; tentatively, D is TRBD1 (5 bases). The CDR3 runs to 15 residues. The ends were cut back, 0 bases at V and 5 bases at J, with 13 bases in the middle. CDR1 is SGHVS and CDR2 is FNYEAQ in the germline V gene. CDR3 sequence: CASSLARAGGTEAFF. DNA of the CDR3: TGTGCCAGCAGCTTAGCCAGGGCCGGGGGAACTGAAGCTTTCTTT.

This chain uses TRBV27 with TRBJ1-2, with D possibly matching TRBD1 (5 bases). This CDR3 has 18 residues. Germline V gene sequence: CDR1 MNHEY, CDR2 SMNVEV (reference sequence). V was trimmed by 3 bases and J by 2 bases, leaving 22 bases between them. The CDR3 coding sequence is TGTGCCAGCAGTTTTCGGCAGGGAGGGTCTAAGTTAAACTATGGCTACACCTTC. Its translation: CASSFRQGGSKLNYGYTF.

This clone was detected a few times. The CDR3 loop reads CASTRKREAYNEQFF. The CDR3 DNA sequence: TGTGCCAGCACCAGAAAGCGGGAGGCCTACAATGAGCAGTTCTTC. The chain carries TRBV5-6 and TRBJ2-1; TRBD2 matches 9 bases. V was clipped by 6 bases and J by 2 bases; unmatched bases: 6. The CDR3 length is 15 residues. Germline V gene data show CDR1 as SGHDT and CDR2 as YYEEEE.